This T cell receptor (beta chain) came from a study of CXCR3-negative and CXCR3-positive naive CD8 T cells. Study-wide results and caveats: For naive cells, CXCR3-negative and CXCR3-positive subsets had similar TRBV-TRBJ usage; for memory cells, usage differed.

Preparation of TRB cDNA libraries relied on 5' RACE carrying UMI labels. TCRdb re-called the 5' RACE reads and shows each CDR3 protein once, DNA omitted. The listing records approximately 100,000 distinct CDR3 sequences. For this clonotype: Antigen unknown.

The CDR3 length is 13 residues. Germline V gene sequence: CDR1 MGHRA, CDR2 YSYEKL. Naivety in CD8+ T cells corresponded to a CD45RO-CCR7+CD27+CD95- phenotype. The V and J genes are TRBV4-1 and TRBJ2-7. The sample consisted of naive CXCR3- CD8+ T cells from blood. Indicated subset: CD45RO-CCR7+CD27+CD95- naive CD8+ T cells lacking CXCR3 (TNR3-). This TCR came from a human donor in good health. Some clones in this sample may be carry-over from other donors' samples. The CDR3 protein is CASSQGSSYEQYF.